This TCR beta chain stems from a study of blood T cell repertoires in COVID-19. Turning to the study itself: PBMCs, B-cell-depleted T cells, or T cells provided the cDNA or gDNA that made up the material.

The CDR3 totals 15 residues. Looked up from germline, CDR1 is SGDLS and CDR2 is YYNGEE. V was clipped by 0 bases and J by 5 bases; unmatched bases: 7. A Seattle source enrolled patients during active infection and followed them longitudinally. As originally analysed: Nucleated cell counts were estimated from reference gene primer amplification. Clones were read by immunoSEQ multiplex PCR, and TCRdb kept only the in-frame ones, dropping some. The V and J calls and the clone size are those of that table, but D and trimming were determined from the DNA. The sample has some 300,000 clones; 90% are singletons.

The sequenced sample was peripheral blood. This sequence joins TRBV9 and TRBJ2-7, with 8 bases identical to TRBD2. This clonotype originated in a woman aged 40 to 50 with COVID-19, enrolled during active disease. Here the CDR3 DNA reads TGTGCCAGCAGCGTAGGCGGGAGGACCGTCCACGAGCAGTACTTC. Residues: CASSVGGRTVHEQYF.